The 18 T cell receptor beta chains given below trace back to one sample, sequenced in a study of T cell responses to AZD1222 COVID-19 vaccine. Sequencing used immunoSEQ multiplex PCR; TCRdb keeps in-frame clones, though not all of them. Here the sample spans tens of thousands of clones, 80% to 90% being singletons. The sample was peripheral blood, taken 28 days after the second AZD1222 dose. These receptors came from an adult who received the AZD1222 COVID-19 vaccine.

The sample holds a few counts of this clone. The rearrangement uses TRBV6-2 or TRBV6-3 and TRBJ2-1, with 10 bases matching TRBD1. Germline V gene lookup returns CDR1 MNHEY and CDR2 SVGEGT. With V trimmed by 2 bases and J by 6 bases, 7 bases remained unmatched. This CDR3 region has 16 residues. The CDR3 reads CASSYGDRGPPNEQFF. The CDR3 bases are TGTGCCAGCAGTTACGGAGACAGGGGGCCCCCCAATGAGCAGTTCTTC.

The chain employs TRBV6-5 and TRBJ2-7, with D perhaps given as TRBD1 or TRBD2 (5 bases each). CDR1 and CDR2 from the germline V gene are MNHEY and SVGAGI. This CDR3 is 12 amino acids long. V lost 10 bases to trimming and J lost 5 bases, with 15 bases between them. Here the CDR3 DNA reads TGTGCCATCGTCACCGGGGCTCACGAGCAGTACGTC. Amino acid sequence: CAIVTGAHEQYV.

The chain couples TRBV11-2 to TRBJ2-1; no reliable D call. V lost 8 bases and J lost 6, with 20 bases in between. The CDR3 extends over 15 amino acids. Germline CDR1 reads SGHAT; CDR2 reads FQNNGV. The CDR3 sequence is CASRPPDGYGNEQFF. As DNA, the CDR3 is TGTGCCAGCCGTCCACCCGATGGGTACGGCAATGAGCAGTTCTTC.

The chain couples TRBV7-9 to TRBJ1-2; tentatively, D is TRBD1 (6 bases). V shed 3 bases and J shed 3 bases, with 8 bases lying between them. Germline CDR1 reads SEHNR; CDR2 reads FQNEAQ (reference sequence). The length of the CDR3 is 13 residues. The CDR3 loop reads CASSFPGDYGYTF. The CDR3 bases are TGTGCCAGCAGCTTCCCAGGGGACTATGGCTACACCTTC.

This clone appeared once. The chain carries TRBV7-2 and TRBJ2-5; 10 nucleotides line up with TRBD2. Trimming at V came to 5 bases and at J to 3 bases, leaving 12 bases not matched to a gene. The germline gives CDR1 SGHTA, CDR2 FQGNSA. The CDR3 has 17 residues. CDR3: CASSPQPLLAGEETQYF. As DNA, the CDR3 is TGTGCCAGCAGCCCCCAGCCCCTTCTAGCGGGGGAAGAGACCCAGTACTTC.

This clone has a handful of counts. The chain couples TRBV28 to TRBJ2-7; maybe TRBD2 (6 bases). Germline values: CDR1 MDHEN, CDR2 SYDVKM. V lost 3 bases to trimming and J lost 2 bases, with 17 bases between them. The CDR3 length is 16 residues. Here the CDR3 reads CASSFHLALLTYEQYF. Here the CDR3 DNA reads TGTGCCAGCAGTTTCCATCTAGCGCTATTGACCTACGAGCAGTACTTC.

This clone was found once. CDR3: CASSIGQGRNGYTF. The CDR3 DNA reads as TGTGCCAGTAGTATTGGGCAGGGGAGGAATGGCTACACCTTC. V and J are TRBV19 and TRBJ1-2, with a possible D match to TRBD1 (6 bases). Germline CDR1 reads LNHDA; CDR2 reads SQIVND (reference sequence). V was pared by 3 bases and J by 6 bases, with 14 bases between. CDR3 size: 14 residues.

The chain joins TRBV19 to TRBJ1-2; tentatively, D is TRBD1 (6 bases). Between the trimmed V and J ends, which lost 2 bases and 0 bases, there was a span of 10 bases. CDR1 and CDR2 from the germline V gene are LNHDA and SQIVND (reference sequence). The CDR3 is made up of 15 amino acids. The CDR3 DNA follows: TGTGCCAGTAGTATATCGAGGGGGGCTAACTATGGCTACACCTTC. Amino acids: CASSISRGANYGYTF.

The chain uses TRBV29-1 and TRBJ1-3, with D possibly being TRBD1 (6 bases). Trimming shortened V by 6 bases and J by 3 bases, and 12 bases separated the two germline ends. This CDR3 has 13 amino acids. Germline lookup yields CDR1 SQVTM and CDR2 ANQGSEA. The CDR3 DNA is TGCAGCGTGGAGCGGACAGATGGAAACACCATATATTTT. Translated, it gives CSVERTDGNTIYF.

The chain links TRBV7-9 to TRBJ1-4, with D perhaps TRBD1 (5 bases). Germline CDR1 and CDR2: SEHNR and FQNEAQ (reference sequence). This CDR3 region has 16 residues. The V gene lost 5 bases and the J gene lost 0 bases, with 13 bases spanning the gap. DNA for the CDR3: TGTGCCAGCAGCATGGATCGCAGGGCAACTAATGAAAAACTGTTTTTT. This encodes CASSMDRRATNEKLFF.

The chain combines TRBV7-8 with TRBJ2-7; D is undetermined. Trimming took 5 bases from V and 3 from J, leaving 5 bases between them. CDR1 and CDR2 from the germline V gene are SGHVS and FQNEAQ. The CDR3 runs 11 residues. Here the CDR3 DNA reads TGTGCCAGCAGCCCCCTCTACGAGCAGTACTTC. Its translation is CASSPLYEQYF.

This chain links TRBV18 with TRBJ2-6; 7 bases are shared with TRBD2. This CDR3 region has 16 residues. Looked up from germline, CDR1 is KGHSH and CDR2 is LQKENI. Trimming removed 2 bases from V and 4 bases from J; junction bases left unmatched: 5. For the CDR3, the DNA is TGTGCCAGCTCACCAAAGCGGGGCATCGGGGCCAACGTCCTGACTTTC. Translation: CASSPKRGIGANVLTF. The entire variable domain, with the rest obtained from reference TRBV18 and TRBJ2-6, is as follows: NAGVMQNPRHLVRRRGQEARLRCSPMKGHSHVYWYRQLPEEGLKFMVYLQKENIIDESGMPKERFSAEFPKEGPSILRIQQVVRGDSAAYFCASSPKRGIGANVLTFGAGSRLTVL.

The chain employs TRBV14 and TRBJ2-3, with D perhaps TRBD1 or TRBD2 (5 bases each). This CDR3 is 14 amino acids long. Per germline, CDR1 SGHDN and CDR2 FVKESK. Trimming removed 0 bases at V and 5 bases at J, with 9 bases between. CDR3: CASSQDVGVDTQYF. The CDR3 DNA is TGTGCCAGCAGCCAAGATGTGGGGGTAGATACGCAGTATTTT.

The J gene is TRBJ1-4, the V gene TRBV10-2; D is unresolved. V was clipped by 6 bases and J by 0 bases, with 8 bases between them. The CDR3 consists of 14 residues. Germline CDR1 reads WSHSY; CDR2 reads SAAADI. CDR3 sequence (DNA): TGCGCCAGCAGCATTGGTTCAACTAATGAAAAACTGTTTTTT. Encoded protein: CASSIGSTNEKLFF.

The chain has TRBV30 and TRBJ2-7; tentatively, D is TRBD1 or TRBD2 (5 bases each). V was pared by 2 bases and J by 0 bases, with 11 bases between. Germline V lookup: CDR1 GTSNPN, CDR2 SVGIG (reference sequence). This CDR3 has 14 residues. CDR3 in amino acids: CAWSLGGSSYEQYF. DNA of the CDR3: TGTGCCTGGAGTCTTGGGGGATCCTCCTACGAGCAGTACTTC.

The chain recombines TRBV5-1 with TRBJ1-3; D not resolved. Germline V lookup: CDR1 SGHRS, CDR2 YFSETQ. The CDR3 is 13 residues long. With 4 bases removed from V and 2 bases from J, the gap between germline ends came to 7 bases. CDR3 region: CASSATTGNTIYF. CDR3 DNA: TGCGCCAGCAGCGCCACTACTGGAAACACCATATATTTT.

V is TRBV19 and J is TRBJ1-5; D is unresolved. The CDR3 consists of 16 residues. Trimming removed 7 bases at V and 4 bases at J, with 20 bases between. CDR1 and CDR2 from the germline V gene are LNHDA and SQIVND (reference sequence). CDR3 amino acids: CASTPKASPKNQPQHF. The CDR3 nucleotides read TGTGCCAGTACCCCAAAGGCCAGCCCTAAAAATCAGCCCCAGCATTTT. The whole variable domain, remainder taken from reference TRBV19 and TRBJ1-5, is DGGITQSPKYLFRKEGQNVTLSCEQNLNHDAMYWYRQDPGQGLRLIYYSQIVNDFQKGDIAEGYSVSREKKESFPLTVTSAQKNPTAFYLCASTPKASPKNQPQHFGDGTRLSIL.

The genes are TRBV15 and TRBJ2-1; TRBD2 matches 8 bases. In germline, CDR1 is LNHNV, CDR2 YYDKDF (reference sequence). The CDR3 loop spans 15 amino acids. V lost 6 bases to trimming and J lost 2 bases; unmatched junction nucleotides: 6. In DNA, the CDR3 is TGTGCCACCAGTTCCCGGACTAGCCCCTACAATGAGCAGTTCTTC. As protein: CATSSRTSPYNEQFF.